This T cell receptor beta chain was retrieved from a study of shared clonotypes between healthy human individuals. Study in general: Donors consisted of two women and three men between 18 and 49. Study results and caveats: Despite large depth, sorted-subset datasets appeared incompletely sequenced.

Note on this clone: The antigen is undetermined.

The CDR3 sequence is 16 residues long. V gave up 0 bases and J gave up 4 bases, with 16 bases separating them. Per germline, CDR1 LGHNA and CDR2 YSLEER. Produced via immunoSEQ multiplex PCR; TCRdb's table is partial and in-frame only. The top ten hold around 0.38% of the sample, which has 1.4 million or so clones, just under 99% seen once. All participating donors were Caucasian adults from Nashville, Tennessee. The origin of this receptor is a man younger than 40 in good health. Sequencing input: naive CD4+ T cells sorted from blood. Subset in this sample: CD45RA+ positively selected. V usage is TRBV4-3 and J usage is TRBJ2-7; D remains ambiguous. CDR3 nucleotide sequence: TGCGCCAGCAGCCAAGATTGGGGTCGAGCCCAGTACGAGCAGTACTTC. It translates to CASSQDWGRAQYEQYF.